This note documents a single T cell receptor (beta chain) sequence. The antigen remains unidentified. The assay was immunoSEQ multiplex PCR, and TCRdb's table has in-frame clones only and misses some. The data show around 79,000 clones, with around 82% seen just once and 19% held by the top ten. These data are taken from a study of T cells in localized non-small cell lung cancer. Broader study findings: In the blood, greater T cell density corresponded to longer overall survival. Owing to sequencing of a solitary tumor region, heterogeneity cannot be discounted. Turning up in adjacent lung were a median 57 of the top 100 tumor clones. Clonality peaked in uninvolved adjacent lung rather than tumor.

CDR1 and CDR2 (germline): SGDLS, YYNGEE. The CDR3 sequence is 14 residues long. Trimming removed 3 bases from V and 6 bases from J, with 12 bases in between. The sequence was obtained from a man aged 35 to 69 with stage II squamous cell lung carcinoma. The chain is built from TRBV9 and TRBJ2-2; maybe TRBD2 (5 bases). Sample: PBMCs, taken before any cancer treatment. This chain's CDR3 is CASSGPSTAGELFF. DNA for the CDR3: TGTGCCAGCAGCGGTCCTAGCACGGCCGGGGAGCTGTTTTTT.